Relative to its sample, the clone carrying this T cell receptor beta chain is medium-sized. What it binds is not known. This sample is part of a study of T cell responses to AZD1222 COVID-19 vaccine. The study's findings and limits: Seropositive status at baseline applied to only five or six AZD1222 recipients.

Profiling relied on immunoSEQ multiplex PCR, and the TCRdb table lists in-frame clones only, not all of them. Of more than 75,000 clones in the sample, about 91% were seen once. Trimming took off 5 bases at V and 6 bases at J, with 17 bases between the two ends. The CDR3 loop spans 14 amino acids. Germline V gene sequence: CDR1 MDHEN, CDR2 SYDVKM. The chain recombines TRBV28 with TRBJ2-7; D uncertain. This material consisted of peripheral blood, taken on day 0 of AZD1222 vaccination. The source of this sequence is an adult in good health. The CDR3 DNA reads TGTGCCAGCAGTCCTCGGTTAGAATCGACCGAGCAGTACTTC. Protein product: CASSPRLESTEQYF.